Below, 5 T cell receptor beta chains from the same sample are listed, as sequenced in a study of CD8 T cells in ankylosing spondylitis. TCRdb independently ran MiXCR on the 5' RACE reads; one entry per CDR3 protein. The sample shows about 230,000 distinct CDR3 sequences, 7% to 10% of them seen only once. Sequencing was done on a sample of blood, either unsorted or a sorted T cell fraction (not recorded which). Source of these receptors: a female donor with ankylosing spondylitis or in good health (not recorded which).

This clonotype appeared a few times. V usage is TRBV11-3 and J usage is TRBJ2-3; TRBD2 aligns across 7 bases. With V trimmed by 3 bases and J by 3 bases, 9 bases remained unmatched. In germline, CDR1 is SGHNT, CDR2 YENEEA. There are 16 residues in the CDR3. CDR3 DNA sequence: TGTGCCAGCAGCTTGCGCGGCGGGAGCGGAACAGATACGCAGTATTTT. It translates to CASSLRGGSGTDTQYF.

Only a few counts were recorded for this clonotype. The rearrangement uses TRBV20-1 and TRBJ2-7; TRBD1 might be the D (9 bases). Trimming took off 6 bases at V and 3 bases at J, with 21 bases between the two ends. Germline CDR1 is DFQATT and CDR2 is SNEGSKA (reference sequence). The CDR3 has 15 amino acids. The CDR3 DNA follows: TGCAGTGCCGCCTCGGGAGGGACAGGGCTCTACGAGCAGTACTTC. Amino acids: CSAASGGTGLYEQYF.

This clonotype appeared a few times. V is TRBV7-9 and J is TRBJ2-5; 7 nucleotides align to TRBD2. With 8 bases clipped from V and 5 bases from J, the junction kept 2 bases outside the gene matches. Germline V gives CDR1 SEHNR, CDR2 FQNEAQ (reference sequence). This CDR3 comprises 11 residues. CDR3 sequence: CASGGGETQYF. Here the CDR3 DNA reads TGTGCCAGCGGGGGAGGGGAGACCCAGTACTTC.

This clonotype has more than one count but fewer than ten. The chain's CDR3 is CATSRGGGKSYNEQFF. The CDR3 coding sequence is TGTGCCACCAGCAGAGGAGGCGGGAAATCCTACAATGAGCAGTTCTTC. The rearrangement links TRBV15 to TRBJ2-1, with D possibly matching TRBD2 (6 bases). V was clipped by 1 base and J by 1 base, with 11 bases between them. This CDR3 is built from 16 residues. The germline V gene has CDR1 LNHNV and CDR2 YYDKDF (reference sequence).

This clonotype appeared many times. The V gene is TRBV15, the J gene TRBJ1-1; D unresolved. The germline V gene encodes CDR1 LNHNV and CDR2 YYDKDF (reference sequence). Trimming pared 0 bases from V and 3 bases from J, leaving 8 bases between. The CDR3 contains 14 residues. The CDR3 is CATSRDRTDTEAFF. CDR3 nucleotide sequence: TGTGCCACCAGCAGAGATCGAACGGACACTGAAGCTTTCTTT.